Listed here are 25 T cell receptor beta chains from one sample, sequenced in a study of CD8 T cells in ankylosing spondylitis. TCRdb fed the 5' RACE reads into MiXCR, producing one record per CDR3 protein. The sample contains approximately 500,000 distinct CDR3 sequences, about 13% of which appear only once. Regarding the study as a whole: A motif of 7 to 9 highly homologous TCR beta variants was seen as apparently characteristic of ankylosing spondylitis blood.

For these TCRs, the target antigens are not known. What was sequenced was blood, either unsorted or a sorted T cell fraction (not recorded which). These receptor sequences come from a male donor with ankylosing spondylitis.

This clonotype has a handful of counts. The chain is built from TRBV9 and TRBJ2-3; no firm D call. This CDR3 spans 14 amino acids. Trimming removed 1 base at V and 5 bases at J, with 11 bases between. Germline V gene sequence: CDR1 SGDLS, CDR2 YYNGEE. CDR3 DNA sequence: TGTGCCAGCAGCGTACAGGTACGAGGAGATACGCAGTATTTT. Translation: CASSVQVRGDTQYF.

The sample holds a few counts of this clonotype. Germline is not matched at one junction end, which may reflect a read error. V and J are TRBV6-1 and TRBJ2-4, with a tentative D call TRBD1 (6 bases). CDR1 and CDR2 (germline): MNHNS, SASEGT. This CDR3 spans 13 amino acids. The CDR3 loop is CASSETGKNTQYF. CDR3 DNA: TGTGCCAGCAGTGAGACAGGAAAAAACACTCAGTACTTC.

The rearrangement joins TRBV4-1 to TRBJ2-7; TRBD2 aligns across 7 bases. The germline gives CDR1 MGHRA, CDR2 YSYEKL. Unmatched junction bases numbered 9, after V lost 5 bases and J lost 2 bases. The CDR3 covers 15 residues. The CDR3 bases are TGCGCCAGCAGCGAACGACTAGCTTCAACCTACGAGCAGTACTTC. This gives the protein CASSERLASTYEQYF.

CDR3 loop: CSGIANPETQYF. The CDR3 region has the DNA TGCAGCGGCATAGCCAACCCAGAGACCCAGTACTTC. The chain has TRBV29-1 and TRBJ2-5; no clear D gene. The CDR3 runs 12 residues. V was trimmed by 7 bases and J by 4 bases, leaving 13 bases between them. Germline V gene sequence: CDR1 SQVTM, CDR2 ANQGSEA.

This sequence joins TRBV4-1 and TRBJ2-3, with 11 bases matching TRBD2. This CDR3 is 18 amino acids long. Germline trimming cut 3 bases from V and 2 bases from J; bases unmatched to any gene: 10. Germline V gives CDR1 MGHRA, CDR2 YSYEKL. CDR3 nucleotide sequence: TGCGCCAGCAGCCACCCTCCGGGACTAGCGGATTTCACAGATACGCAGTATTTT. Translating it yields CASSHPPGLADFTDTQYF.

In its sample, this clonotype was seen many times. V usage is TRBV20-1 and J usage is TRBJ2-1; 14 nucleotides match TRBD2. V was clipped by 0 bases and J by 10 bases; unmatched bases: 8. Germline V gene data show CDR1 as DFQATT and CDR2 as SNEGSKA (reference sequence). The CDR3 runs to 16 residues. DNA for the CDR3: TGCAGTGCTAGAGAACTGGGACTAGCGGGAGTTCACGAGCAGTTCTTC. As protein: CSARELGLAGVHEQFF.

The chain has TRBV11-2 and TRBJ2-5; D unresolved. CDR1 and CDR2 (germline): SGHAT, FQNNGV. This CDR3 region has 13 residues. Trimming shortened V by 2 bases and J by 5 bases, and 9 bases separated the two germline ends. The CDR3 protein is CASSLFAVETQYF. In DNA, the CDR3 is TGTGCCAGCAGCTTATTCGCTGTGGAGACCCAGTACTTC.

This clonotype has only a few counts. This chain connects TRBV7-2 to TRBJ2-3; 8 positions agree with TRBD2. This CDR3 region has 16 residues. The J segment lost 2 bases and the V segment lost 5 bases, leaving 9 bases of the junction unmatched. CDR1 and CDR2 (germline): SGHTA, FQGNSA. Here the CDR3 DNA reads TGTGCCAGCAGCCTCGACCCCGGGAGGGACACAGATACGCAGTATTTT. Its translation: CASSLDPGRDTDTQYF.

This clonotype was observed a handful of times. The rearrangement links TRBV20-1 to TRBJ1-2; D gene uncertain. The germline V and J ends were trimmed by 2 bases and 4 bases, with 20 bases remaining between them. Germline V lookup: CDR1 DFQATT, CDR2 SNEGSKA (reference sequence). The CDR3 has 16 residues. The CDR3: CSARSLLGSSGYGYTF. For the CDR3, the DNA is TGCAGTGCTAGATCCCTCCTGGGGTCGTCCGGCTATGGCTACACCTTC.

The CDR3 loop reads CASSPMGSYNSPLHF. DNA for the CDR3: TGTGCCAGCTCACCAATGGGGTCCTATAATTCACCCCTCCACTTT. The chain employs TRBV18 and TRBJ1-6; D call uncertain. CDR3 size: 15 residues. Per the germline V gene, CDR1 is KGHSH and CDR2 is LQKENI. V was shortened by 2 bases and J by 1 base, with 6 bases between the two germline ends.

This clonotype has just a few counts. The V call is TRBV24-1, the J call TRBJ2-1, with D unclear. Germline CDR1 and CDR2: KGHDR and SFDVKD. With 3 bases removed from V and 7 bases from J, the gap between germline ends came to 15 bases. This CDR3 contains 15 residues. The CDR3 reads CATSDRTNSGNEQFF. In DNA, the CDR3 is TGTGCCACCAGTGATAGAACTAATTCCGGGAATGAGCAGTTCTTC.

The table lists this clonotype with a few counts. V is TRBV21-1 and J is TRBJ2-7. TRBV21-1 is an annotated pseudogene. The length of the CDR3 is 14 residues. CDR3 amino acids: CASSKAQGPYEQYV. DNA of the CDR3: TGTGCCAGCAGCAAAGCTCAGGGGCCCTACGAGCAGTACGTC.

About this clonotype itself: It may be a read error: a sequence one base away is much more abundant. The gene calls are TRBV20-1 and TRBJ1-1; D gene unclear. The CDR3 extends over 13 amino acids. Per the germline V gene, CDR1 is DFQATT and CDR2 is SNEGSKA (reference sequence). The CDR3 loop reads CSARFDTNAEAFF. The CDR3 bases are TGCAGTGCTAGGTTCGACACGAACGCTGAAGCTTTCTTT.

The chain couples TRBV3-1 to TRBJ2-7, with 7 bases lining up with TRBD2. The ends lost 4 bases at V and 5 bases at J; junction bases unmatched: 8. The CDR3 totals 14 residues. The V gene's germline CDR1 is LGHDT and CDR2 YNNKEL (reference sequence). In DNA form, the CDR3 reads TGTGCCAGCAGCCGAAAAGATGGGAGGGACGAGCAGTACTTC. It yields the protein CASSRKDGRDEQYF.

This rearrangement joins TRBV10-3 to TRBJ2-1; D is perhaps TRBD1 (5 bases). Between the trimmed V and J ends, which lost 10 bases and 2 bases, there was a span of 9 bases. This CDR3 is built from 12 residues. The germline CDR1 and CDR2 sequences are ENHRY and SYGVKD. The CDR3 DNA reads TGTGCCACGAGACAGCCCTACAATGAGCAGTTCTTC. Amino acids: CATRQPYNEQFF.

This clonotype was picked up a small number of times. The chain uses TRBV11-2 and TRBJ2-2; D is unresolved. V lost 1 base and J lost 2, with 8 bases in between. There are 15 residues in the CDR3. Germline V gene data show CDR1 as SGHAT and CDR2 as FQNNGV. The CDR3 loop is CASSLAPDNTGELFF. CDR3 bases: TGTGCCAGCAGCTTAGCCCCAGATAACACCGGGGAGCTGTTTTTT.

The CDR3, as DNA: TGTGCCAGCAGCTTAGCGTTGGAGACAGGGTTCCCAAAGACCCAGTACTTC. This sequence encodes CASSLALETGFPKTQYF. The V gene is TRBV7-9, the J gene TRBJ2-5; 7 nucleotides match TRBD1. Germline-derived CDR1 and CDR2 are SEHNR and FQNEAQ (reference sequence). CDR3 length: 17 residues. The V gene end was trimmed by 0 bases and the J gene end by 6 bases; junction bases not matched to a gene: 13. The full variable domain, its missing parts supplied by reference TRBV7-9 and TRBJ2-5, is DTGVSQNPRHKITKRGQNVTFRCDPISEHNRLYWYRQTLGQGPEFLTYFQNEAQLEKSRLLSDRFSAERPKGSFSTLEIQRTEQGDSAMYLCASSLALETGFPKTQYFGPGTRLLVL.

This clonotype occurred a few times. The CDR3, as DNA: TGTGCCAGCAGCGCCGGGACGGGCGACAATCAGCCCCAGCATTTT. Protein product: CASSAGTGDNQPQHF. This chain connects TRBV5-4 to TRBJ1-5; the D gene is possibly TRBD1 (5 bases). The germline V gene has CDR1 SGHNT and CDR2 YYREEE (reference sequence). The V gene lost 4 bases and the J gene lost 3 bases, with 14 bases spanning the gap. The CDR3 loop spans 15 amino acids.

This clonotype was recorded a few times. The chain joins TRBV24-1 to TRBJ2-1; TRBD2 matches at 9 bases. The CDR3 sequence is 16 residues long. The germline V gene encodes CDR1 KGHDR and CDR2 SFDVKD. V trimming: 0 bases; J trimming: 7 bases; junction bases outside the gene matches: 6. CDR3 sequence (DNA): TGTGCCACCAGTGATTTGGGTAGCGGGAGTAGGAATGAGCAGTTCTTC. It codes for CATSDLGSGSRNEQFF.

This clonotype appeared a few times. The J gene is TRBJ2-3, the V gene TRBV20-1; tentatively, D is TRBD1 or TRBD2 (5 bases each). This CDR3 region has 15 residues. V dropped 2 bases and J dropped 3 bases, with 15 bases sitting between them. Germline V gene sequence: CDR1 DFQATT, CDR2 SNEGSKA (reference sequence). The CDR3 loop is CSARLGPRGTDTQYF. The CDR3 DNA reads TGCAGTGCTAGACTGGGACCCCGGGGTACAGATACGCAGTATTTT.

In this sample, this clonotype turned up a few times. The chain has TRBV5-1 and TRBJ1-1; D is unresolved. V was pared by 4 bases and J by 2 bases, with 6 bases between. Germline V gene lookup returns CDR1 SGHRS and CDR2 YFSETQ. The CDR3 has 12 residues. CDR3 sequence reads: CASSVENTEAFF. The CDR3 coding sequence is TGCGCCAGCAGCGTAGAAAACACTGAAGCTTTCTTT.

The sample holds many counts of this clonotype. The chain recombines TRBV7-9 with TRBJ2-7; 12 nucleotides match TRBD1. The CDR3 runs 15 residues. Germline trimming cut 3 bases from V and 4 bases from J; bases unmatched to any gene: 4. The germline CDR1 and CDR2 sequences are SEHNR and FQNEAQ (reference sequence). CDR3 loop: CASSLPGQGAYEQYF. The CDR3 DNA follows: TGTGCCAGCAGCTTGCCGGGACAGGGGGCTTACGAGCAGTACTTC.

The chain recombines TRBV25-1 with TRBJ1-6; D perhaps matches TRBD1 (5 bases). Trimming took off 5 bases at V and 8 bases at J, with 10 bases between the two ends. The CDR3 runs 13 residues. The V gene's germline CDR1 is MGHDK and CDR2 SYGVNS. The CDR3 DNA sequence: TGTGCCAGCAGTTCAGGGTTAGATTCACCCCTCCACTTT. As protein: CASSSGLDSPLHF.

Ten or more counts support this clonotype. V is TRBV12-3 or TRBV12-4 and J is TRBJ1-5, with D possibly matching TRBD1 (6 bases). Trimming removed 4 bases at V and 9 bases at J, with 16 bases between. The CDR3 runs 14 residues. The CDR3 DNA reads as TGTGCCAGCAGTTCAGGGGACTCCCTTGTGCCCCAGCATTTT. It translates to CASSSGDSLVPQHF.

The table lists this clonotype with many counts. CDR3 nucleotide sequence: TGTGCCACCAGCAGAGATCCAGGGGAGGGCTACACCTTC. Encoded protein: CATSRDPGEGYTF. V usage is TRBV15 and J usage is TRBJ1-2; D is perhaps TRBD1 (6 bases). The CDR3 loop spans 13 amino acids. Germline V gives CDR1 LNHNV, CDR2 YYDKDF (reference sequence). V was cut by 0 bases and J by 8 bases, with 10 bases left in between. Full variable domain (outside the CDR3, taken from reference TRBV15 and TRBJ1-2): DAMVIQNPRYQVTQFGKPVTLSCSQTLNHNVMYWYQQKSSQAPKLLFHYYDKDFNNEADTPDNFQSRRPNTSFCFLDIRSPGLGDTAMYLCATSRDPGEGYTFGSGTRLTVV.